This T cell receptor beta chain stems from a study of beta chain features in type 1 diabetes. TCRB transcripts that were expressed got sequenced, as all of the isolated RNA had been reverse transcribed. The assay was immunoSEQ multiplex PCR, and TCRdb's table has in-frame clones only and misses some. This sample carries about 360,000 clones, about 12% of them seen once, and the ten largest clones take roughly 0.017%. By way of CD45RO/CCR7/CD25/CD127/CD95/CD27, the CD4+ regulatory, stem cell-like memory, central memory and naive cells were sorted. Trimming at V came to 1 base and at J to 4 bases, leaving 8 bases not matched to a gene. CDR1 is MNHNS, CDR2 SASEGT, per germline. The CDR3 spans 18 residues. Study-wide results and limits: Possibly, sequencing cDNA over-represented cells that had high TCR expression levels.

Details on this clone: The antigen remains unidentified.

The sample consisted of naive CD4+ T cells from blood. The chain uses TRBV6-1 and TRBJ2-3; 13 bases align to TRBD2. The TCR originated in a man between 18 and 29 years old in good health. CDR3 sequence (DNA): TGTGCCAGCAGTGAAGAGTCACTAGCGGGAGGGCCCTCAGATACGCAGTATTTT. It encodes CASSEESLAGGPSDTQYF.